This T cell receptor (beta chain) was recovered during a study of blood T cell repertoires in COVID-19. Study as a whole: COVID-19 samples, acute and convalescent, were from the United States, Italy and Spain. T cells, B-cell-depleted T cells, or PBMCs supplied cDNA or gDNA.

Original analysis: It was from reference gene primer amplification that nucleated cell counts were estimated. Produced via immunoSEQ multiplex PCR; TCRdb's table is partial and in-frame only. Clonal size and the V and J genes are those of that table, whereas D and trimming came from the DNA. This sample yields around 67,000 clones, of which around 82% are seen a single time; around 5% belongs to the top ten. CDR3 length: 16 amino acids. After removal of 0 bases from V and 1 base from J, the junction contained 5 bases not matched to a gene. Germline CDR1 and CDR2: SGDLS and YYNGEE. This TCR came from a man over 45 with active COVID-19. J is TRBJ2-5 and V is TRBV9; TRBD2 agrees at 8 bases. The sequenced sample was peripheral blood. The CDR3 protein is CASSVGSGGTQETQYF. In nucleotides, the CDR3 is TGTGCCAGCAGCGTAGGATCGGGGGGGACCCAAGAGACCCAGTACTTC.